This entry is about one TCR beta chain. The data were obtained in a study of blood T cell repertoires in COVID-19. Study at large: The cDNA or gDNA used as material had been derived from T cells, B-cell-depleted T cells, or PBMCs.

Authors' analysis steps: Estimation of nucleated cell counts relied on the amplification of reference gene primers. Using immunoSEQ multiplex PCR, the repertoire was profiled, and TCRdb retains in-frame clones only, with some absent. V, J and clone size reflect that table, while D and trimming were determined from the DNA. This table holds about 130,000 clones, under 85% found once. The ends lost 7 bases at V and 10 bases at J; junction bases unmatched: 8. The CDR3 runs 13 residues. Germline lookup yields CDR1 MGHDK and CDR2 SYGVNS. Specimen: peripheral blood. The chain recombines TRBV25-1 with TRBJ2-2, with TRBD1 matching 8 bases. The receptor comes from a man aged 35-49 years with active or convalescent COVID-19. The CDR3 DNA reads TGTGCCAGCATGGGACAGGCCTTCCTGGAGCTGTTTTTT. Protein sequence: CASMGQAFLELFF.